These 22 T cell receptor beta chains share one sample of origin, sequenced in a study of control samples from healthy donors and cancer patients. Using immunoSEQ multiplex PCR, the repertoire was profiled, and TCRdb retains in-frame clones only, with some absent. Of fewer than 500,000 clones in the sample, over 75% were seen once. Sequencing was performed on PBMCs. These receptors originate from a man between 40 and 49 years old with head and neck cancer.

This chain links TRBV6-5 with TRBJ2-5; 8 nucleotides align to TRBD1. Per germline, CDR1 MNHEY and CDR2 SVGAGI. The CDR3 contains 13 residues. Trimming took 10 bases from V and 2 from J; bases not matched to a gene: 6. The DNA for the CDR3 is TGTGCCACCGCCGGGACAGGACAAGAGACCCAGTACTTC. Amino acids: CATAGTGQETQYF.

J is TRBJ2-1 and V is TRBV10-1, with a weak D call TRBD2 (5 bases). The V end lost 2 bases, the J end lost 0 bases, and 8 bases lay between the germline ends. The CDR3 totals 15 residues. CDR1 and CDR2 (germline): WNHNN, SYGVQD (reference sequence). The CDR3 loop is CASSENRGSYNEQFF. Here the CDR3 DNA reads TGCGCCAGCAGTGAGAACCGGGGCTCCTACAATGAGCAGTTCTTC.

The chain is built from TRBV27 and TRBJ1-1; tentatively, D is TRBD1 (5 bases). CDR1 MNHEY and CDR2 SMNVEV come from the germline V gene (reference sequence). The CDR3 is 13 amino acids. V lost 1 base, J lost 5 bases, and 8 bases lay in between. CDR3 protein: CASSLWGETEAFF. The CDR3 nucleotides read TGTGCCAGCAGTTTATGGGGGGAAACTGAAGCTTTCTTT.

The chain links TRBV7-9 to TRBJ2-7, with 13 bases matching TRBD2. The V segment lost 5 bases and the J segment 3 bases; nucleotides outside the gene matches: 7. Per the germline V gene, CDR1 is SEHNR and CDR2 is FQNEAQ (reference sequence). The CDR3 extends over 16 amino acids. CDR3 nucleotide sequence: TGTGCCAGCAGCCCCGGGACTAGCGGGGACCTCTACGAGCAGTACTTC. This translates into CASSPGTSGDLYEQYF.

This clone was seen just once. The sample holds other DNA sequences that translate to the same CDR3. The J gene is TRBJ1-5, the V gene TRBV5-1; D not certain. Trimming stripped 0 bases from V and 4 bases from J, with 5 bases between. CDR1 is SGHRS, CDR2 YFSETQ, per germline. CDR3 length: 13 residues. The CDR3 region is CASSLGVNQPQHF. CDR3 DNA sequence: TGCGCCAGCAGCTTGGGGGTTAATCAGCCCCAGCATTTT.

This clone appeared once. This rearrangement joins TRBV6-5 to TRBJ1-2; a possible D gene is TRBD1 (6 bases). Deletions cut 3 bases from V and 6 bases from J, with 11 bases between. CDR3 length equals 13 residues. The germline V gene has CDR1 MNHEY and CDR2 SVGAGI. CDR3 residues: CASSYQQGHGYTF. The CDR3 DNA reads as TGTGCCAGCAGTTATCAACAGGGACATGGCTACACCTTC.

This chain links TRBV7-3 with TRBJ2-1, with 8 bases that match TRBD1. The V and J ends lost 5 bases and 14 bases, in that order; junction bases with no gene match: 8. From germline, CDR1 is SGHTA and CDR2 FQGTGA. The CDR3 runs to 12 residues. Here the CDR3 reads CASSAAQGAKFF. Here the CDR3 DNA reads TGTGCCAGCAGCGCCGCTCAGGGGGCTAAGTTCTTC.

The CDR3 coding sequence is TGTGCCAGCAGGAACTACGGAGATACGCAGTATTTT. It specifies CASRNYGDTQYF. The rearrangement joins TRBV2 to TRBJ2-3; D unresolved. The CDR3 is 12 residues long. V lost 6 bases and J 5 bases, leaving 9 bases between the germline ends. The germline gives CDR1 SNHLY, CDR2 FYNNEI.

The chain links TRBV4-1 to TRBJ1-2, with TRBD1 as a possible D gene (6 bases). In germline, CDR1 is MGHRA, CDR2 YSYEKL. V lost 4 bases and J lost 5, with 11 bases in between. The CDR3 covers 13 residues. The DNA for the CDR3 is TGCGCCAGCAGCCCAGAAGGGACATATGGCTACACCTTC. It yields the protein CASSPEGTYGYTF.

This clone was picked up a small number of times. This chain uses TRBV19 with TRBJ1-5; D unresolved. The CDR3 runs to 13 residues. The V and J ends lost 3 bases and 7 bases respectively, with 10 bases between them. The germline CDR1 and CDR2 sequences are LNHDA and SQIVND (reference sequence). CDR3 sequence (DNA): TGTGCCAGTAGTATGAATGTTGTCCAGCCCCAGCATTTT. Its translation is CASSMNVVQPQHF.

The genes are TRBV19 and TRBJ1-6, with D tentatively TRBD1 (6 bases). V lost 4 bases and J lost 9, with 16 bases in between. The germline gives CDR1 LNHDA, CDR2 SQIVND (reference sequence). The CDR3 loop spans 15 amino acids. CDR3 DNA sequence: TGTGCCAGTAGTACCTCCTGGACAGTTACTTCACCCCTCCACTTT. Protein sequence: CASSTSWTVTSPLHF.

CDR3 DNA sequence: TGTGCCAGTACCAAAGGTGGGGACACTTACCATGAGCAGTTCTTC. This sequence encodes CASTKGGDTYHEQFF. This chain links TRBV19 with TRBJ2-1; a weak D match, TRBD1 (6 bases). The ends were cut back, 7 bases at V and 8 bases at J, with 21 bases in the middle. Germline V lookup: CDR1 LNHDA, CDR2 SQIVND (reference sequence). This CDR3 has 15 amino acids. The whole variable domain, remainder taken from reference TRBV19 and TRBJ2-1, is DGGITQSPKYLFRKEGQNVTLSCEQNLNHDAMYWYRQDPGQGLRLIYYSQIVNDFQKGDIAEGYSVSREKKESFPLTVTSAQKNPTAFYLCASTKGGDTYHEQFFGPGTRLTVL.

The V gene is TRBV30, the J gene TRBJ2-2; 7 positions agree with TRBD1. This CDR3 has 16 residues. Germline CDR1 reads GTSNPN; CDR2 reads SVGIG (reference sequence). V shed 0 bases and J 1 base; nucleotides not matched to a gene: 5. The CDR3 sequence: CAWSVPTGWNTGELFF. CDR3 sequence (DNA): TGTGCCTGGAGTGTACCGACAGGGTGGAACACCGGGGAGCTGTTTTTT. Drawing the rest from reference TRBV30 and TRBJ2-2, the complete variable domain is SQTIHQWPATLVQPVGSPLSLECTVEGTSNPNLYWYRQAAGRGLQLLFYSVGIGQISSEVPQNLSASRPQDRQFILSSKKLLLSDSGFYLCAWSVPTGWNTGELFFGEGSRLTVL.

The sample holds a few counts of this clone. This chain links TRBV2 with TRBJ1-5; D is unclear. The CDR3 length is 14 residues. V was shortened by 4 bases and J by 1 base, with 8 bases between the two germline ends. Per the germline V gene, CDR1 is SNHLY and CDR2 is FYNNEI. CDR3 bases: TGTGCCAGCAGTGCGGGTGGAAGCAATCAGCCCCAGCATTTT. It codes for CASSAGGSNQPQHF.

This clone was counted between two and nine times. V and J are TRBV3-1 (or the pseudogene TRBV3-2) and TRBJ1-6; D is ambiguous. The V and J ends lost 2 bases and 8 bases respectively, with 7 bases between them. Looked up from germline, CDR1 is LGHDT and CDR2 is YNNKEL (reference sequence). The CDR3 spans 13 residues. CDR3 in amino acids: CASSQKWDSPLHF. Written as DNA, the CDR3 is TGTGCCAGCAGCCAAAAATGGGATTCACCCCTCCACTTT.

The chain joins TRBV6-6 to TRBJ2-6; 11 positions match TRBD1. This CDR3 contains 17 residues. V lost 5 bases and J lost 3; bases outside the gene matches: 6. Germline V gene sequence: CDR1 MNHNY, CDR2 SVGAGI (reference sequence). The CDR3, as DNA: TGTGCCAGCAGTCTATGGACAGGGGGCGATGGGGCCAACGTCCTGACTTTC. Translating it yields CASSLWTGGDGANVLTF.

The chain couples TRBV5-1 to TRBJ2-1; TRBD2 agrees at 10 bases. V lost 2 bases to trimming and J lost 8 bases; unmatched junction nucleotides: 13. The CDR3 runs to 17 residues. CDR1 is SGHRS, CDR2 YFSETQ, per germline. The CDR3 region has the DNA TGCGCCAGCAGCTTACTCCTCTCTAGCGGGAGCCCCTATGAGCAGTTCTTC. It yields the protein CASSLLLSSGSPYEQFF.

The rearrangement links TRBV5-4 to TRBJ1-2; 7 positions agree with TRBD1. This CDR3 comprises 15 residues. The V gene's germline CDR1 is SGHNT and CDR2 YYREEE (reference sequence). V trimming: 0 bases; J trimming: 8 bases; junction bases outside the gene matches: 10. CDR3 loop: CASSLGGQPPGGYTF. Written as DNA, the CDR3 is TGTGCCAGCAGCTTGGGGGGACAGCCACCGGGGGGCTACACCTTC.

The chain has TRBV28 and TRBJ1-6; 8 nucleotides match TRBD1. The V segment lost 3 bases and the J segment 8 bases; nucleotides outside the gene matches: 6. This CDR3 has 15 residues. Germline values: CDR1 MDHEN, CDR2 SYDVKM. CDR3 region: CASSFRTGGDSPLHF. CDR3 nucleotides: TGTGCCAGCAGTTTTCGTACAGGGGGGGATTCACCCCTCCACTTT.

This clone has just a few counts. CDR3 in DNA: TGTGCCACCAGCAGAGATTTTGGGACAGGGTCCTCACCCCTCCACTTT. It translates to CATSRDFGTGSSPLHF. The rearrangement joins TRBV15 to TRBJ1-6, with TRBD1 matching over 9 bases. The V gene's germline CDR1 is LNHNV and CDR2 YYDKDF (reference sequence). CDR3 length: 16 residues. Trimming took 0 bases from V and 10 from J; bases not matched to a gene: 7.

The chain carries TRBV11-2 and TRBJ2-7, with D perhaps being TRBD1 or TRBD2 (5 bases each). CDR1 and CDR2 from the germline V gene are SGHAT and FQNNGV. Trimming pared 2 bases from V and 6 bases from J, leaving 17 bases between. The CDR3 runs 15 residues. CDR3 coding DNA: TGTGCCAGCAGCTTAAGAGGGATAGAAGGGGCCGAGCAGTACTTC. It translates to CASSLRGIEGAEQYF.

V is TRBV5-1 and J is TRBJ2-3, with D possibly being TRBD1 or TRBD2 (5 bases each). CDR1 is SGHRS, CDR2 YFSETQ, per germline. There are 16 residues in the CDR3. The ends were cut back, 4 bases at V and 4 bases at J, with 19 bases in the middle. The CDR3 protein is CASSHGRPRGPDTQYF. In DNA, the CDR3 is TGCGCCAGCAGCCACGGAAGGCCACGGGGCCCAGATACGCAGTATTTT.